The 7 T cell receptor beta chains below were found in one sample sequenced in a study of blood T cell repertoires in COVID-19. The table came from immunoSEQ multiplex PCR; TCRdb's copy has only in-frame clones and leaves some out. The table shows about 240,000 clones, with about 81% occurring only once. Material: peripheral blood. These receptors were obtained from an older woman with active or convalescent COVID-19.

V and J are TRBV28 and TRBJ2-3; D perhaps matches TRBD2 (5 bases). The CDR3 runs to 16 residues. Germline V gene data show CDR1 as MDHEN and CDR2 as SYDVKM. V dropped 6 bases and J dropped 0 bases, with 16 bases sitting between them. DNA of the CDR3: TGTGCCAGCAGCACGAGCGGTCTACCTAGCACAGATACGCAGTATTTT. Its protein is CASSTSGLPSTDTQYF.

The chain carries TRBV7-5 and TRBJ1-5; the table's D call of TRBD1 was not tested on the DNA. TRBV7-5 is given as a pseudogene. This CDR3 is built from 19 residues. For the CDR3, the DNA is TGTGCCAGAAGCTTCGGCCTTGGGGGACAGACGGGTAGCAATCAGCCCCAGCATTTT. It translates to CARSFGLGGQTGSNQPQHF.

This chain joins TRBV23-1 and TRBJ1-2, with D unclear. TRBV23-1 carries the ORF label, with uncertain function. The CDR3 contains 13 residues. The germline V and J ends were trimmed by 2 bases and 2 bases, with 6 bases remaining between them. The CDR3 nucleotides read TGCGCCAGCAGTCAAGGGGAGAACTATGGCTACACCTTC. It encodes CASSQGENYGYTF.

The chain joins TRBV29-1 to TRBJ2-3; 9 bases line up with TRBD2. CDR1 is SQVTM, CDR2 ANQGSEA, per germline. CDR3 size: 15 residues. V shed 7 bases, J shed 6 bases, and the junction held 14 bases outside the gene matches. The CDR3, as DNA: TGCAGCGCCCTAGGAGGGGGCGGGGGGGCTGATACGCAGTATTTT. This translates into CSALGGGGGADTQYF.

The rearrangement links TRBV28 to TRBJ2-7; possible D gene TRBD1, 6 bases. The V gene lost 7 bases and the J gene lost 4 bases, with 8 bases spanning the gap. Germline V gene lookup returns CDR1 MDHEN and CDR2 SYDVKM. The CDR3 is 11 residues long. The CDR3 here is CASNQGYEQYF. Here the CDR3 DNA reads TGTGCCAGCAACCAGGGGTACGAGCAGTACTTC. The whole variable domain, remainder taken from reference TRBV28 and TRBJ2-7, is DVKVTQSSRYLVKRTGEKVFLECVQDMDHENMFWYRQDPGLGLRLIYFSYDVKMKEKGDIPEGYSVSREKKERFSLILESASTNQTSMYLCASNQGYEQYFGPGTRLTVT.

This chain connects TRBV3-1 (or the pseudogene TRBV3-2) to TRBJ2-2, with TRBD2 matching 11 bases. The CDR3 sequence is 17 residues long. CDR1 and CDR2 from the germline V gene are LGHDT and YNNKEL (reference sequence). The ends lost 4 bases at V and 0 bases at J; junction bases unmatched: 4. The CDR3 DNA reads TGTGCCAGCAGCCTAAAGACTAGCGGGGCGAACACCGGGGAGCTGTTTTTT. Protein product: CASSLKTSGANTGELFF.

The chain employs TRBV3-1 (or the pseudogene TRBV3-2) and TRBJ1-1; TRBD1 matches at 8 bases. This CDR3 has 16 residues. V lost 3 bases to trimming and J lost 6 bases; unmatched junction nucleotides: 12. Germline CDR1 is LGHDT and CDR2 is YNNKEL (reference sequence). The CDR3 is CASSHQGAAGGAEAFF. The DNA for the CDR3 is TGTGCCAGCAGCCACCAGGGGGCCGCGGGCGGGGCTGAAGCTTTCTTT.